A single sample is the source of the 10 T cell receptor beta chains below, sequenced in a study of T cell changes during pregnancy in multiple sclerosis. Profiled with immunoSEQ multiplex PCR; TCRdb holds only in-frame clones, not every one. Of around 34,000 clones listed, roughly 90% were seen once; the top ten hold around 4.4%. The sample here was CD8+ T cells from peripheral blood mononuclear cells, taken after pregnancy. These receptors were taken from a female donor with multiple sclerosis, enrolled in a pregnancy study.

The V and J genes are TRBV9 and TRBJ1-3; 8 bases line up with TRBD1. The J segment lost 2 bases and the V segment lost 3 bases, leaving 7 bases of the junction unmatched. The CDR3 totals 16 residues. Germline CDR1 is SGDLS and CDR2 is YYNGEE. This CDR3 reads CASSAPRDRPGNTIYF. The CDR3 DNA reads TGTGCCAGCAGCGCCCCCCGGGACAGGCCTGGAAACACCATATATTTT.

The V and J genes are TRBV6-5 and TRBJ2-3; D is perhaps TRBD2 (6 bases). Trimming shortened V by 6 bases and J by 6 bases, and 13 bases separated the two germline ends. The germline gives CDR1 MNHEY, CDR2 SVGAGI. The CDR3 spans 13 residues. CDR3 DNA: TGTGCCAGCAGCCGGGCCCGGGAGGATACGCAGTATTTT. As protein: CASSRAREDTQYF.

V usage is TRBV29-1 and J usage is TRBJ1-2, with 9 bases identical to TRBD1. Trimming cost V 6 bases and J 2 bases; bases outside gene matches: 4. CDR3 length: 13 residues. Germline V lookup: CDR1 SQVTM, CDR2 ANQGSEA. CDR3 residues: CSVRDRVNYGYTF. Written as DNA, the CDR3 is TGCAGCGTCCGGGACAGGGTAAACTATGGCTACACCTTC.

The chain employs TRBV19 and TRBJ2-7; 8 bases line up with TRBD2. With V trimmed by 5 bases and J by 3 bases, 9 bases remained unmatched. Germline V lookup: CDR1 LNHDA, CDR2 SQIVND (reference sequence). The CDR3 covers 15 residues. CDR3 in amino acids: CASSAFGGEGYEQYF. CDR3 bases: TGTGCCAGTAGTGCCTTCGGGGGGGAAGGCTACGAGCAGTACTTC. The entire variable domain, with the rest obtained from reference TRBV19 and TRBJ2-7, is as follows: DGGITQSPKYLFRKEGQNVTLSCEQNLNHDAMYWYRQDPGQGLRLIYYSQIVNDFQKGDIAEGYSVSREKKESFPLTVTSAQKNPTAFYLCASSAFGGEGYEQYFGPGTRLTVT.

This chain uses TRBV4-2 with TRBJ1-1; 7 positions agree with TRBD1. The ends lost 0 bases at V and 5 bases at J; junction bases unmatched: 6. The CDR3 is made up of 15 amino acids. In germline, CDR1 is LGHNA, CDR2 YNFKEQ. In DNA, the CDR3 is TGTGCCAGCAGCCAAGATGGCACAGGGGTGACTGAAGCTTTCTTT. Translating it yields CASSQDGTGVTEAFF.

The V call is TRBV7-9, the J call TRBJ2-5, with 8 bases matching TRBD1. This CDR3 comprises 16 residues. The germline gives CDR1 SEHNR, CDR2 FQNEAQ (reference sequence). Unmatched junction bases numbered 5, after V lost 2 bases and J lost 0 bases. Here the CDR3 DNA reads TGTGCCAGCAGCTTAATCCGGACAGGGTACCAAGAGACCCAGTACTTC. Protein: CASSLIRTGYQETQYF.

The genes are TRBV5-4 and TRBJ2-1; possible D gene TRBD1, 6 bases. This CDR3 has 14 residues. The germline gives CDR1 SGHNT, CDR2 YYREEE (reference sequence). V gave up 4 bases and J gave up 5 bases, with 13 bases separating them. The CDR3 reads CASSLTGQNNEQFF. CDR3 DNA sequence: TGTGCCAGCAGCCTGACGGGACAAAACAATGAGCAGTTCTTC.

The chain's CDR3 is CSADRGGELFF. CDR3 bases: TGCAGTGCCGACAGGGGCGGGGAGCTGTTTTTT. J is TRBJ2-2 and V is TRBV20-1, with TRBD1 matching 8 bases. The CDR3 is 11 amino acids. V lost 6 bases and J lost 7; bases outside the gene matches: 1. The germline V gene encodes CDR1 DFQATT and CDR2 SNEGSKA (reference sequence).

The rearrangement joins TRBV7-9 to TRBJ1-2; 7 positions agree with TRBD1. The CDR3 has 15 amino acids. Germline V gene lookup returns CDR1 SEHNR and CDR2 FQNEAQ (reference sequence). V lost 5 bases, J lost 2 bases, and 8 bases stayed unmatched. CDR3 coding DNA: TGTGCCAGCAGCCTACGGACAGGCGGGAACTATGGCTACACCTTC. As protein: CASSLRTGGNYGYTF.

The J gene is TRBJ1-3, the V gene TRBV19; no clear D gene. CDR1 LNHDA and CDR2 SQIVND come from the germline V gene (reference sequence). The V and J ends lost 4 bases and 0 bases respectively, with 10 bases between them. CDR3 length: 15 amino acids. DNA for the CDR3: TGTGCCAGTAGTACCCACACGGGCTCTGGAAACACCATATATTTT. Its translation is CASSTHTGSGNTIYF. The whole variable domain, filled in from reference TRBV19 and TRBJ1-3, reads DGGITQSPKYLFRKEGQNVTLSCEQNLNHDAMYWYRQDPGQGLRLIYYSQIVNDFQKGDIAEGYSVSREKKESFPLTVTSAQKNPTAFYLCASSTHTGSGNTIYFGEGSWLTVV.